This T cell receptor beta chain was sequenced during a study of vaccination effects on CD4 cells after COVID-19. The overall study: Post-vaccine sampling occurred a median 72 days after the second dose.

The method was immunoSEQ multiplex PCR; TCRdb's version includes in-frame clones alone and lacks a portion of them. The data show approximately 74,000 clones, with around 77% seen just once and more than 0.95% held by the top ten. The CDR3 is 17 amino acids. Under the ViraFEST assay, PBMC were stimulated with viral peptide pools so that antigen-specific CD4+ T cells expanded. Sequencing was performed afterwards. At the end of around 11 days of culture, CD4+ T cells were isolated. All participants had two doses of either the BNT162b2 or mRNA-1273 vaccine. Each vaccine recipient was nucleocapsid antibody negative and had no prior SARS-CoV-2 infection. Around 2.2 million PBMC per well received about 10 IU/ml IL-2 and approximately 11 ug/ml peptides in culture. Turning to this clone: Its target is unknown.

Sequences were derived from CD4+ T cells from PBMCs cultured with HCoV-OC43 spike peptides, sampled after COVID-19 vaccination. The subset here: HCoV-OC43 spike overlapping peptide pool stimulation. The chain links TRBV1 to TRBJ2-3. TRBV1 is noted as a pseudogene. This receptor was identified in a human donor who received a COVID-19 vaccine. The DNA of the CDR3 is TGCACCAGCAGCCAAGATCGAGACGGGGCTCGCACAGATACGCAGTATTTT. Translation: CTSSQDRDGARTDTQYF.